This TCR beta chain was sequenced for a study of patients and donors after allogeneic stem cell transplantation. TCRdb processed the RT-PCR reads anew with MiXCR; each CDR3 protein has one entry. This sample has hundreds of thousands of distinct CDR3 sequences, with 16% found just once. CDR1 is MNHEY and CDR2 is SVGEGT in the germline V gene. This CDR3 is 13 amino acids long. After removal of 6 bases from V and 6 bases from J, the junction contained 3 bases not matched to a gene. This chain joins TRBV6-2 or TRBV6-3 and TRBJ2-4; the match to TRBD2 covers 9 bases. Sequenced material: blood, either unsorted or a sorted T cell fraction (not recorded which). The TCR comes from a human donor who was either an allogeneic HSCT recipient or a stem cell or donor lymphocyte infusion donor (not recorded which). It is not recorded whose cells these are; they may come from a transplant donor. CDR3 sequence: CASSLAGRNIQYF. CDR3 nucleotide sequence: TGTGCCAGCAGCCTAGCGGGAAGAAACATTCAGTACTTC.